Shown below are 18 T cell receptor beta chains from a single sample sequenced in a study of identical twins. TCRdb re-called the 5' RACE reads with MiXCR, one entry per CDR3 protein. This table has 240,000 or so distinct CDR3 sequences, about 7% appearing once. These same records also appear under a second study, on yellow fever vaccine responses in identical twins.

Sequenced input: memory (CD45RO+) T cells sorted from blood. Receptors originate from a woman younger than 35 in good health.

This clonotype was observed a few times. This chain joins TRBV7-8 and TRBJ2-1; 7 bases are a match to TRBD2. The CDR3 is 15 residues long. V gave up 10 bases and J gave up 3 bases; unmatched junction bases: 12. Per the germline V gene, CDR1 is SGHVS and CDR2 is FQNEAQ. CDR3 nucleotide sequence: TGTGCCAACAGTTCGAGCGGGGTGTTCTACAATGAGCAGTTCTTC. The encoded protein is CANSSSGVFYNEQFF.

This chain joins TRBV4-1 and TRBJ1-5, with 7 bases matching TRBD1. CDR1 is MGHRA and CDR2 is YSYEKL in the germline V gene. The CDR3 extends over 16 amino acids. The ends lost 4 bases at V and 0 bases at J; junction bases unmatched: 6. CDR3 sequence (DNA): TGCGCCAGCAGCCGGACAGGAGCGAATAGCAATCAGCCCCAGCATTTT. Its translation is CASSRTGANSNQPQHF.

This clonotype was detected many times. The chain joins TRBV11-1 to TRBJ2-5; TRBD1 aligns across 8 bases. Germline CDR1 reads SGHAT; CDR2 reads FQDESV (reference sequence). The J segment lost 4 bases and the V segment lost 4 bases, leaving 17 bases of the junction unmatched. This CDR3 region has 18 residues. This chain's CDR3 is CASSSSGGQGLYRETQYF. In nucleotides, the CDR3 is TGTGCCAGCAGCTCCTCCGGAGGACAGGGTCTCTACCGAGAGACCCAGTACTTC.

This clonotype was picked up a small number of times. This sequence joins TRBV5-1 and TRBJ2-1; perhaps TRBD2 as D (6 bases). Trimming cost V 3 bases and J 3 bases, with 13 bases left between them. Germline CDR1 SGHRS, CDR2 YFSETQ. The CDR3 is made up of 15 amino acids. The CDR3 protein is CASSSSEGRYNEQFF. CDR3 coding DNA: TGCGCCAGCAGCTCCTCGGAGGGCCGCTACAATGAGCAGTTCTTC.

The CDR3 here is CASSFVTRNTEAFF. The CDR3 DNA reads as TGTGCCAGCAGTTTTGTCACCCGAAACACTGAAGCTTTCTTT. This chain uses TRBV28 with TRBJ1-1, with D unclear. V was clipped by 3 bases and J by 2 bases, with 10 bases between them. The V gene's germline CDR1 is MDHEN and CDR2 SYDVKM. This CDR3 contains 14 residues.

The table lists this clonotype with many counts. The chain employs TRBV24-1 and TRBJ2-5, with 9 positions matching TRBD1. Germline V gene data show CDR1 as KGHDR and CDR2 as SFDVKD. V shed 0 bases, J shed 3 bases, and the junction held 1 base outside the gene matches. There are 15 residues in the CDR3. CDR3 DNA sequence: TGTGCCACCAGTGATTTGGGGACAGGGAAAGAGACCCAGTACTTC. Its translation: CATSDLGTGKETQYF.

As regards this clonotype: The junction departs from germline at one end; a sequencing error may be responsible. V gene TRBV27 combines with J gene TRBJ2-7, with D perhaps being TRBD1 or TRBD2 (5 bases each). The CDR3 length is 15 residues. The V gene's germline CDR1 is MNHEY and CDR2 SMNVEV (reference sequence). The CDR3 reads CARSLTSGTVSEQYF. CDR3 sequence (DNA): TGTGCCAGAAGTTTAACCTCCGGGACGGTTTCCGAGCAGTACTTC.

CDR3 protein: CASSPSGEKLFF. The CDR3 DNA sequence: TGTGCCAGCAGCCCAAGTGGTGAAAAACTGTTTTTT. This chain connects TRBV7-8 to TRBJ1-4; D gene unclear. Germline V CDR1 and CDR2: SGHVS, FQNEAQ. The CDR3 has 12 residues. The V gene lost 5 bases and the J gene lost 7 bases, with 8 bases spanning the gap.

This clonotype was counted many times. V gene TRBV25-1 combines with J gene TRBJ2-1; D is unresolved. Germline-derived CDR1 and CDR2 are MGHDK and SYGVNS. Trimming removed 4 bases from V and 2 bases from J, with 15 bases in between. CDR3 length: 16 amino acids. The CDR3 spells CASSAAYEYTYNEQFF. The CDR3 region has the DNA TGTGCCAGCAGTGCAGCGTACGAGTATACCTACAATGAGCAGTTCTTC.

This clonotype was recorded a few times. J is TRBJ2-1 and V is TRBV12-3 or TRBV12-4; 8 nucleotides agree with TRBD1. The CDR3 consists of 18 residues. V lost 2 bases, J lost 0 bases, and 9 bases stayed unmatched. The CDR3 nucleotides are TGTGCCAGCAGTTTATCGGGGACAGGACTGAGCTCCTACAATGAGCAGTTCTTC. Translating gives CASSLSGTGLSSYNEQFF.

There are a few counts of this clonotype. CDR3: CASSGDSSYEQYV. CDR3 nucleotides: TGTGCCAGCTCAGGGGACAGCTCCTACGAGCAGTACGTC. The rearrangement links TRBV18 to TRBJ2-7; 7 nucleotides match TRBD1. The germline gives CDR1 KGHSH, CDR2 LQKENI. Losses at the gene ends were 5 bases for V and 0 bases for J; bases not matched to a gene: 1. This CDR3 contains 13 residues.

Ten or more counts support this clonotype. This chain links TRBV11-2 with TRBJ2-7, with 10 positions matching TRBD1. The CDR3 extends over 16 amino acids. Germline CDR1 is SGHAT and CDR2 is FQNNGV. V was clipped by 4 bases and J by 0 bases; unmatched bases: 6. CDR3 in amino acids: CASSSEGQGISYEQYV. The CDR3, as DNA: TGTGCCAGCAGCTCCGAGGGACAGGGGATCTCCTACGAGCAGTACGTC.

The chain employs TRBV5-1 and TRBJ2-5, with 13 nucleotides matching TRBD2. The V segment lost 5 bases and the J segment 1 base; nucleotides outside the gene matches: 5. This CDR3 is built from 16 residues. Germline CDR1 and CDR2: SGHRS and YFSETQ. CDR3 sequence: CASRLTSGGIQETQYF. The DNA of the CDR3 is TGCGCCAGCAGGCTGACTAGCGGGGGGATCCAAGAGACCCAGTACTTC.

This chain connects TRBV3-1 to TRBJ2-1; 7 positions agree with TRBD2. Germline values: CDR1 LGHDT, CDR2 YNNKEL (reference sequence). With V trimmed by 1 base and J by 0 bases, 3 bases remained unmatched. The CDR3 covers 16 residues. CDR3 DNA: TGTGCCAGCAGCCAAGGGCTAGCGGACTCCTACAATGAGCAGTTCTTC. Amino acid sequence: CASSQGLADSYNEQFF.

This clonotype was seen only a few times. V and J are TRBV5-6 and TRBJ1-2, with 7 bases identical to TRBD1. CDR3 length equals 18 residues. Looked up from germline, CDR1 is SGHDT and CDR2 is YYEEEE. The trim removed 5 bases at V and 4 bases at J, leaving 20 bases unmatched. CDR3 bases: TGTGCCAGCAGATTTACTCCGGGGGGACAGTCGCGGGGCTATGGCTACACCTTC. Protein: CASRFTPGGQSRGYGYTF. The variable domain in full, completed from reference TRBV5-6 and TRBJ1-2, reads DAGVTQSPTHLIKTRGQQVTLRCSPKSGHDTVSWYQQALGQGPQFIFQYYEEEERQRGNFPDRFSGHQFPNYSSELNVNALLLGDSALYLCASRFTPGGQSRGYGYTFGSGTRLTVV.

This clonotype was observed many times. The chain is built from TRBV20-1 and TRBJ2-3, with a tentative D call TRBD1 (6 bases). V was clipped by 4 bases and J by 3 bases, with 17 bases between them. The V gene's germline CDR1 is DFQATT and CDR2 SNEGSKA (reference sequence). This CDR3 is built from 15 residues. The CDR3 coding sequence is TGCAGTGCTACCCGGGTTTCGAGGGGGACAGATACGCAGTATTTT. Amino acids: CSATRVSRGTDTQYF.

This clonotype was recorded many times. V gene TRBV11-2 combines with J gene TRBJ1-5, with D maybe TRBD1 (5 bases). V shed 3 bases and J shed 5 bases, with 8 bases lying between them. The CDR3 covers 13 residues. In germline, CDR1 is SGHAT, CDR2 FQNNGV. The DNA of the CDR3 is TGTGCCAGCAGCTTGCAGGGTCATCAGCCCCAGCATTTT. This translates into CASSLQGHQPQHF.

This clonotype was recorded many times. The CDR3 reads CASSSLRGLGTGELFF. As DNA, the CDR3 is TGTGCCAGCAGCTCCCTTCGAGGGCTGGGCACCGGGGAGCTGTTTTTT. V gene TRBV28 combines with J gene TRBJ2-2, with a possible D match to TRBD2 (5 bases). V was pared by 6 bases and J by 4 bases, with 18 bases between. There are 16 residues in the CDR3. Germline values: CDR1 MDHEN, CDR2 SYDVKM. Full variable domain (missing parts from reference TRBV28 and TRBJ2-2): DVKVTQSSRYLVKRTGEKVFLECVQDMDHENMFWYRQDPGLGLRLIYFSYDVKMKEKGDIPEGYSVSREKKERFSLILESASTNQTSMYLCASSSLRGLGTGELFFGEGSRLTVL.